Shown below are 6 T cell receptor beta chains from a single sample sequenced in a study of T cells after yellow fever vaccination. Each CDR3 protein is one row after TCRdb ran MiXCR on the 5' RACE reads. The profile shows under 150,000 distinct CDR3 sequences, about 16% of them singletons. Source: CD8+ T cells sorted from PBMCs, taken 5 days after the yellow fever booster vaccination. All receptors derive from a man between 18 and 35 years old who received the YFV17D yellow fever vaccine.

The chain joins TRBV18 to TRBJ2-7; D call uncertain. The CDR3 sequence is 14 residues long. Germline lookup yields CDR1 KGHSH and CDR2 LQKENI. Deletions cut 0 bases from V and 2 bases from J, with 8 bases between. CDR3 bases: TGTGCCAGCTCACCACCGGACCGAACCTACGAGCAGTACTTC. It is translated as CASSPPDRTYEQYF.

The CDR3, as DNA: TGCAGTTGGGGACGGAACACTGAAGCTTTCTTT. Translation gives CSWGRNTEAFF. The V call is TRBV29-1, the J call TRBJ1-1, with TRBD1 as a possible D gene (5 bases). The CDR3 has 11 amino acids. CDR1 SQVTM and CDR2 ANQGSEA come from the germline V gene. The variable domain in full, completed from reference TRBV29-1 and TRBJ1-1, reads SAVISQKPSRDICQRGTSLTIQCQVDSQVTMMFWYRQQPGQSLTLIATANQGSEATYESGFVIDKFPISRPNLTFSTLTVSNMSPEDSSIYLCSWGRNTEAFFGQGTRLTVV.

In this sample, this clonotype turned up many times. The CDR3 region is CSARVWDSAGDEQFF. DNA for the CDR3: TGCAGTGCTAGGGTGTGGGACTCCGCGGGAGATGAGCAGTTCTTC. The chain carries TRBV20-1 and TRBJ2-1, with 7 bases identical to TRBD2. Germline V lookup: CDR1 DFQATT, CDR2 SNEGSKA (reference sequence). Trimming took 3 bases from V and 8 from J; bases not matched to a gene: 13. The CDR3 is 15 amino acids.

This clonotype is medium-sized within its sample. The chain couples TRBV27 to TRBJ1-4; D remains ambiguous. This CDR3 has 15 amino acids. From germline, CDR1 is MNHEY and CDR2 SMNVEV (reference sequence). The V end was cut by 3 bases, the J end by 5 bases, with 13 bases between. CDR3 residues: CASSFMPDRNEKLFF. The CDR3 region has the DNA TGTGCCAGCAGTTTCATGCCAGACCGAAATGAAAAACTGTTTTTT.

This chain joins TRBV4-1 and TRBJ2-2, with a possible D match to TRBD1 (5 bases). The CDR3 consists of 16 residues. Trimming took 4 bases from V and 3 from J, leaving 15 bases between them. The germline gives CDR1 MGHRA, CDR2 YSYEKL. The CDR3 reads CASSRTLRVYTGELFF. CDR3 in DNA: TGCGCCAGCAGCCGCACACTCAGGGTCTACACCGGGGAGCTGTTTTTT.

There are a few counts of this clonotype. The J gene is TRBJ2-1, the V gene TRBV29-1; TRBD2 agrees at 9 bases. The CDR3 length is 15 residues. J gave up 2 bases and V 6 bases, and 8 bases lay outside the gene matches. Germline values: CDR1 SQVTM, CDR2 ANQGSEA. The CDR3 loop reads CSVAGGALPYNEQFF. CDR3 in DNA: TGCAGCGTCGCGGGGGGGGCACTCCCCTACAATGAGCAGTTCTTC.